This is a list of T cell receptor beta chains from one sample in a study of vaccination effects on CD4 cells after COVID-19. Their cognate antigens are unknown. The protocol was immunoSEQ multiplex PCR, while the TCRdb copy is restricted to in-frame clones and leaves out a portion. The table has about 66,000 clones, 76% seen once. Sequences were derived from CD4+ T cells from PBMCs cultured with HCoV-OC43 spike peptides, sampled after COVID-19 vaccination. The source of these receptors is a human donor who received a COVID-19 vaccine. Both conserved end residues are part of each CDR3. D genes are given only for firm matches. A clone size is listed for some rows: how often the clone was seen (once, few, many), or a class if it is expanded.

d_call cdr3_length clone_size j_call v_call cdr3_aa cdr3_nt
. 15 once TRBJ2-5 TRBV5-1 CASSSSKGETETQYF TGCGCCAGCAGCTCGAGTAAAGGGGAGACAGAGACCCAGTACTTC
TRBD1 13 . TRBJ2-3 TRBV29-1 CSVPQGAGDTQYF TGCAGCGTCCCCCAGGGGGCAGGGGATACGCAGTATTTT
. 10 . TRBJ2-5 TRBV24-1 CATSEKTQYF TGTGCCACCAGTGAAAAGACCCAGTACTTC
. 12 once TRBJ1-2 TRBV12-3/TRBV12-4 CASSFGGSGYTF TGTGCCAGCAGTTTCGGGGGTAGCGGCTACACCTTC
TRBD1 18 . TRBJ1-2 TRBV24-1 CATSDSTAGQGGGYGYTF TGTGCCACCAGTGATTCGACTGCAGGACAGGGAGGGGGCTATGGCTACACCTTC
TRBD1 15 . TRBJ2-5 TRBV5-5 CASSPRTGQGETQYF TGTGCCAGCAGCCCTAGGACAGGGCAAGGGGAGACCCAGTACTTC
. 13 . TRBJ1-2 TRBV20-1 CSANDPRGYGYTF TGCAGTGCTAATGACCCGAGGGGCTATGGCTACACCTTC
TRBD1 17 . TRBJ1-1 TRBV11-2 CASSPTHGQAVNTEAFF TGTGCCAGCAGCCCTACCCACGGACAGGCTGTGAACACTGAAGCTTTCTTT
. 14 once TRBJ2-5 TRBV6-6 CASSFAGFGETQYF TGTGCCAGCAGTTTTGCGGGGTTCGGGGAGACCCAGTACTTC
. 14 . TRBJ1-3 TRBV5-1 CASSLRESGNTIYF TGCGCCAGCAGCTTGCGGGAATCTGGAAACACCATATATTTT
. 15 . TRBJ2-2 TRBV28 CASSLSRANTGELFF TGTGCCAGCAGTTTATCAAGGGCGAACACCGGGGAGCTGTTTTTT
. 14 . TRBJ2-2 TRBV11-2 CASSLNLATGELFF TGTGCCAGCAGCTTAAATTTAGCGACCGGGGAGCTGTTTTTT
. 16 few TRBJ1-6 TRBV12-2 CASPDLNLGSGSPLHF TGTGCAAGTCCCGACTTGAATCTAGGCAGTGGATCACCCCTCCACTTT
TRBD1 13 . TRBJ2-1 TRBV29-1 CSVRTGSYNEQFF TGCAGCGTTCGGACAGGCTCCTACAATGAGCAGTTCTTC
. 15 few TRBJ1-2 TRBV5-4 CASSPEQVVTGGYTF TGTGCCAGCAGCCCCGAACAGGTTGTAACGGGGGGCTACACCTTC
TRBD1 13 . TRBJ2-5 TRBV29-1 CSVERGQGETQYF TGCAGCGTTGAAAGGGGACAGGGTGAGACCCAGTACTTC
TRBD1 16 few TRBJ1-4 TRBV13 CASSQRQGTTNEKLFF TGTGCCAGCAGCCAGAGACAGGGAACAACTAATGAAAAACTGTTTTTT
TRBD1 15 . TRBJ2-5 TRBV24-1 CATSDTRQGGETQYF TGTGCCACCAGTGATACCCGACAGGGCGGAGAGACCCAGTACTTC
. 15 . TRBJ2-1 TRBV7-3 CASGPRGPPYNEQFF TGTGCCAGCGGGCCGAGGGGACCCCCCTACAATGAGCAGTTCTTC
. 14 . TRBJ1-2 TRBV2 CASRDTDTSYGYTF TGTGCCAGCAGGGATACCGACACGTCCTATGGCTACACCTTC
TRBD2 15 . TRBJ2-1 TRBV5-6 CASSNLAEPYNEQFF TGTGCCAGCAGCAACCTAGCGGAACCTTACAATGAGCAGTTCTTC
. 16 . TRBJ2-1 TRBV10-2 CASSDPGTLSYNEQFF TGCGCCAGCAGTGACCCCGGGACACTCTCCTACAATGAGCAGTTCTTC
TRBD2 15 . TRBJ2-1 TRBV10-3 CAISRLAGGDNEQFF TGTGCCATCAGCAGACTAGCGGGGGGTGACAATGAGCAGTTCTTC
. 15 . TRBJ2-1 TRBV2 CASSGLLGSYNEQFF TGTGCCAGCAGTGGATTGTTGGGTTCCTACAATGAGCAGTTCTTC
. 12 once TRBJ1-2 TRBV12-3/TRBV12-4 CASSWLTGGYTF TGTGCCAGCAGTTGGCTTACAGGTGGCTACACCTTC
. 13 . TRBJ2-3 TRBV24-1 CATSGMSTDTQYF TGTGCCACCAGTGGGATGAGTACAGATACGCAGTATTTT
. 14 once TRBJ2-3 TRBV7-2 CASSLGGGADTQYF TGTGCCAGCAGCTTAGGAGGAGGCGCAGATACGCAGTATTTT
TRBD1 15 . TRBJ1-5 TRBV6-6 CASSYRDRGNQPQHF TGTGCCAGCAGTTACCGCGACAGGGGCAATCAGCCCCAGCATTTT
. 15 . TRBJ1-5 TRBV6-5 CASSLDRHSNQPQHF TGTGCCAGCAGTTTAGACAGACATAGCAATCAGCCCCAGCATTTT
. 15 . TRBJ2-1 TRBV2 CASSEEASSYNEQFF TGTGCCAGCAGTGAGGAGGCCAGCTCCTACAATGAGCAGTTCTTC
TRBD1 13 . TRBJ1-2 TRBV6-5 CASSTGTGLGYTF TGTGCCAGCAGTACCGGGACAGGGTTAGGCTACACCTTC
TRBD2 15 . TRBJ2-3 TRBV6-5 CASSYSGGDTDTQYF TGTGCCAGCAGTTACAGCGGGGGGGACACAGATACGCAGTATTTT
TRBD1 15 . TRBJ1-4 TRBV18 CASSPNRGLNEKLFF TGTGCCAGCTCCCCAAACAGGGGGCTTAATGAAAAACTGTTTTTT
. 15 once TRBJ1-6 TRBV30 CAWSGFGQYNSPLHF TGTGCCTGGAGTGGATTTGGACAGTATAATTCACCCCTCCACTTT
. 14 . TRBJ2-3 TRBV6-5 CASSSGRPQGTQYF TGTGCCAGCAGCTCGGGACGGCCTCAGGGTACGCAGTATTTT
. 15 . TRBJ2-2 TRBV6-6 CASREGQGRAGELFF TGTGCCAGCAGGGAAGGCCAGGGTAGGGCCGGGGAGCTGTTTTTT
TRBD2 17 . TRBJ2-1 TRBV3-1/TRBV3-2 CASRRSGGGSVGNEQFF TGTGCCAGCAGAAGAAGCGGGGGGGGATCGGTCGGGAATGAGCAGTTCTTC
TRBD1 15 . TRBJ1-4 TRBV28 CASSLVGQGDEKLFF TGTGCCAGCAGTTTAGTAGGACAGGGAGATGAAAAACTGTTTTTT
TRBD1 14 few TRBJ1-2 TRBV5-1 CASSPTGGGYGYTF TGCGCCAGCAGCCCGACAGGGGGCGGCTATGGCTACACCTTC
TRBD1 16 . TRBJ1-2 TRBV5-1 CASSLGQGAVRYGYTF TGCGCCAGCAGCTTGGGTCAGGGGGCGGTTCGCTATGGCTACACCTTC
. 11 . TRBJ1-2 TRBV30 CAGHANYGYTF TGTGCCGGGCACGCTAACTATGGCTACACCTTC
TRBD1 14 . TRBJ2-1 TRBV2 CASSERLGETGRFF TGTGCCAGCAGTGAACGTTTGGGGGAGACAGGGAGGTTCTTC
. 15 . TRBJ1-2 TRBV25-1 CASSELSAGVSGYTF TGTGCCAGCAGTGAATTATCGGCAGGAGTATCGGGCTACACCTTC
TRBD1 12 . TRBJ1-1 TRBV6-4 CATVPGGGFPFF TGTGCCACCGTCCCAGGGGGTGGCTTTCCTTTCTTT
. 13 . TRBJ2-2 TRBV6-5 CASRTGNTGELFF TGTGCCAGCAGGACGGGAAACACCGGGGAGCTGTTTTTT
TRBD2 17 . TRBJ2-3 TRBV5-1 CASSLSTSGGATDTQYF TGCGCCAGCAGCTTGTCTACTAGCGGGGGAGCCACAGATACGCAGTATTTT
. 13 . TRBJ2-5 TRBV24-1 CATSDFGRETQYF TGTGCCACCAGTGATTTTGGGCGGGAGACCCAGTACTTC
. 14 . TRBJ2-5 TRBV7-7 CASSARGAQETQYF TGTGCCAGCTCGGCCAGGGGTGCCCAAGAGACCCAGTACTTC
TRBD2 14 . TRBJ2-3 TRBV10-3 CATQREGFPDTQYF TGTGCCACCCAACGGGAGGGTTTCCCAGATACGCAGTATTTT
. 14 once TRBJ2-1 TRBV24-1 CATSPLGDRNEQFF TGTGCCACCAGTCCCCTCGGTGATCGGAATGAGCAGTTCTTC
. 16 . TRBJ1-5 TRBV19 CASSSGRQGKVQPQHF TGTGCCAGTAGTTCGGGCAGGCAAGGAAAGGTTCAGCCCCAGCATTTT
. 14 . TRBJ1-5 TRBV30 CAWSVDLLGQPQHF TGTGCCTGGAGTGTGGATCTGTTGGGGCAGCCCCAGCATTTT
. 15 . TRBJ2-2 TRBV9 CASSRDGGPGGELFF TGTGCCAGCAGCCGCGACGGGGGGCCGGGCGGGGAGCTGTTTTTT
. 14 . TRBJ2-5 TRBV7-9 CASSFGQPQGTQYF TGTGCCAGCAGCTTCGGACAGCCCCAGGGGACCCAGTACTTC
TRBD1 15 . TRBJ1-1 TRBV6-2/TRBV6-3 CASSARTGKGAEAFF TGTGCCAGCAGTGCACGGACAGGCAAGGGCGCTGAAGCTTTCTTT